These 32 T cell receptor beta chains share one sample of origin, sequenced in a study of blood T cell repertoires in COVID-19. Only in-frame clones appear in the TCRdb table, and some are missing; sequencing was by immunoSEQ multiplex PCR. The sample has about 200,000 clones, approximately 80% seen once. The sample was peripheral blood. Receptors were obtained from a man in his fifties or sixties with active or convalescent COVID-19.

The chain employs TRBV23-1 and TRBJ1-1; no firm D call. TRBV23-1 has ORF status, its function being uncertain. CDR3 size: 17 residues. Trimming took off 7 bases at V and 5 bases at J, with 26 bases between the two ends. This CDR3 reads CASTNYREKAKRTEAFF. The CDR3 DNA is TGCGCCAGCACCAATTATCGCGAAAAAGCTAAGAGGACTGAAGCTTTCTTT.

The genes are TRBV2 and TRBJ1-6; D may be TRBD1 (6 bases). Germline-derived CDR1 and CDR2 are SNHLY and FYNNEI. The CDR3 is 15 amino acids. The ends were cut back, 5 bases at V and 7 bases at J, with 15 bases in the middle. CDR3 sequence: CASSRSDSGNSPLHF. Here the CDR3 DNA reads TGTGCCAGCAGTAGATCGGACAGTGGAAATTCACCCCTCCACTTT.

The chain combines TRBV29-1 with TRBJ1-2; 7 bases fit TRBD1. The length of the CDR3 is 16 residues. J gave up 4 bases and V 4 bases, and 15 bases lay outside the gene matches. The germline V gene encodes CDR1 SQVTM and CDR2 ANQGSEA. The CDR3 DNA is TGCAGCGTTGGAGGCCGGGACAGTAAAGCGGGCTATGGCTACACCTTC. It is translated as CSVGGRDSKAGYGYTF. Full variable domain (missing parts from reference TRBV29-1 and TRBJ1-2): SAVISQKPSRDICQRGTSLTIQCQVDSQVTMMFWYRQQPGQSLTLIATANQGSEATYESGFVIDKFPISRPNLTFSTLTVSNMSPEDSSIYLCSVGGRDSKAGYGYTFGSGTRLTVV.

The CDR3 is CASSLFSGSTGANVLTF. The DNA of the CDR3 is TGTGCCAGCAGCTTGTTTAGCGGGAGTACTGGGGCCAACGTCCTGACTTTC. V gene TRBV7-2 combines with J gene TRBJ2-6; 9 nucleotides line up with TRBD2. After removal of 3 bases from V and 2 bases from J, the junction contained 5 bases not matched to a gene. Germline CDR1 SGHTA, CDR2 FQGNSA. The CDR3 runs 17 residues.

The count of this clone is one. This sequence joins TRBV10-3 and TRBJ2-7, with 10 bases identical to TRBD1. J was trimmed by 6 bases and V by 6 bases; bases with no gene match: 5. CDR1 and CDR2 from the germline V gene are ENHRY and SYGVKD. The length of the CDR3 is 13 residues. Here the CDR3 DNA reads TGTGCCATCAGGGGGACAGGGGCCGGCGAGCAGTACTTC. It yields the protein CAIRGTGAGEQYF.

This chain connects TRBV6-5 to TRBJ1-2, with D hard to call. CDR3 size: 14 residues. Germline V gene lookup returns CDR1 MNHEY and CDR2 SVGAGI. Trimming stripped 6 bases from V and 7 bases from J, with 18 bases between. The DNA of the CDR3 is TGTGCCAGCAGCCCGGGTCCTCCTTCATCTGGCTACACCTTC. Translation: CASSPGPPSSGYTF.

This clone was counted many times. The gene calls are TRBV5-1 and TRBJ1-4, with D possibly TRBD1 on 5 matching bases. The CDR3 spans 15 residues. CDR1 is SGHRS, CDR2 YFSETQ, per germline. V was pared by 0 bases and J by 6 bases, with 12 bases between. As DNA, the CDR3 is TGCGCCAGCAGCTTGGAAGGGCGGGGGTATGAAAAACTGTTTTTT. This codes for CASSLEGRGYEKLFF.

The V gene is TRBV7-9, the J gene TRBJ2-1, with 8 bases identical to TRBD2. CDR1 is SEHNR and CDR2 is FQNEAQ in the germline V gene (reference sequence). CDR3 length equals 15 residues. Trimming cost V 5 bases and J 3 bases; bases outside gene matches: 6. CDR3 protein: CASSRSGSSYNEQFF. The CDR3 DNA sequence: TGTGCCAGCAGCCGAAGCGGGAGTAGCTACAATGAGCAGTTCTTC. Looking up the rest from reference TRBV7-9 and TRBJ2-1 gives the full variable domain: DTGVSQNPRHKITKRGQNVTFRCDPISEHNRLYWYRQTLGQGPEFLTYFQNEAQLEKSRLLSDRFSAERPKGSFSTLEIQRTEQGDSAMYLCASSRSGSSYNEQFFGPGTRLTVL.

Details on this clone: The same CDR3 is also encoded by other DNA sequences in this sample. V gene TRBV10-3 combines with J gene TRBJ2-5; D is possibly TRBD1 (7 bases). There are 12 residues in the CDR3. Trimming pared 4 bases from V and 5 bases from J, leaving 8 bases between. CDR1 is ENHRY and CDR2 is SYGVKD in the germline V gene. The CDR3 nucleotides read TGTGCCATCAGTGCAGGGGGGGAGACCCAGTACTTC. Translated: CAISAGGETQYF.

This sequence joins TRBV7-8 and TRBJ2-5; TRBD2 agrees at 9 bases. Losses at the gene ends were 1 base for V and 5 bases for J; bases not matched to a gene: 5. This CDR3 spans 15 amino acids. Germline CDR1 is SGHVS and CDR2 is FQNEAQ. The CDR3: CASSLVAGGEETQYF. The CDR3 coding sequence is TGTGCCAGCAGCTTAGTGGCGGGGGGGGAGGAGACCCAGTACTTC.

The J gene is TRBJ2-3, the V gene TRBV5-4, with D tentatively TRBD1 (6 bases). The ends were cut back, 4 bases at V and 3 bases at J, with 12 bases in the middle. Germline V gene lookup returns CDR1 SGHNT and CDR2 YYREEE (reference sequence). This CDR3 has 14 residues. The CDR3 DNA sequence: TGTGCCAGCAGCACGGGACAATTAACAGATACGCAGTATTTT. Translated: CASSTGQLTDTQYF.

In its sample, this clone was seen a few times. The gene calls are TRBV5-6 and TRBJ1-1; D perhaps matches TRBD1 (5 bases). The CDR3 is 13 residues long. Trimming shortened V by 8 bases and J by 3 bases, and 14 bases separated the two germline ends. Germline values: CDR1 SGHDT, CDR2 YYEEEE. This CDR3 reads CASHSGVYTEAFF. The CDR3 DNA reads TGTGCCAGTCACTCGGGGGTATACACTGAAGCTTTCTTT.

The chain carries TRBV9 and TRBJ1-3; the match to TRBD1 covers 7 bases. J lost 2 bases, V lost 2 bases, and 1 base had no gene match. CDR1 and CDR2 from the germline V gene are SGDLS and YYNGEE. The CDR3 has 14 amino acids. The CDR3 protein is CASSVTGTGNTIYF. In nucleotides, the CDR3 is TGTGCCAGCAGCGTGACAGGGACTGGAAACACCATATATTTT. Full variable domain (outside the CDR3, taken from reference TRBV9 and TRBJ1-3): DSGVTQTPKHLITATGQRVTLRCSPRSGDLSVYWYQQSLDQGLQFLIQYYNGEERAKGNILERFSAQQFPDLHSELNLSSLELGDSALYFCASSVTGTGNTIYFGEGSWLTVV.

CDR3 amino acids: CASTFILGDTEAFF. CDR3 in DNA: TGTGCCAGCACCTTCATTTTAGGGGACACTGAAGCTTTCTTT. This chain connects TRBV5-4 to TRBJ1-1; tentatively, D is TRBD1 (5 bases). The V and J ends lost 6 bases and 3 bases respectively, with 15 bases between them. There are 14 residues in the CDR3. The germline V gene has CDR1 SGHNT and CDR2 YYREEE (reference sequence).

This clone was seen only once. The chain links TRBV7-9 to TRBJ1-3; perhaps TRBD1 as D (5 bases). Germline CDR1 SEHNR, CDR2 FQNEAQ (reference sequence). The CDR3 loop spans 17 amino acids. Between the trimmed V and J ends, which lost 3 bases and 3 bases, there was a span of 18 bases. CDR3 amino acids: CASSLLAGGYLGNTIYF. The CDR3 region has the DNA TGTGCCAGCAGCTTGTTGGCGGGGGGATACCTTGGAAACACCATATATTTT.

The V gene is TRBV7-9, the J gene TRBJ2-3; D gene unclear. CDR3 size: 15 residues. The germline V gene has CDR1 SEHNR and CDR2 FQNEAQ (reference sequence). Trimming shortened V by 1 base and J by 2 bases, and 10 bases separated the two germline ends. This CDR3 reads CASSLGWQYTDTQYF. CDR3 coding DNA: TGTGCCAGCAGCTTAGGCTGGCAGTACACAGATACGCAGTATTTT.

This clone has a handful of counts. The chain employs TRBV2 and TRBJ1-1; D remains ambiguous. V lost 5 bases, J lost 6 bases, and 13 bases lay in between. CDR3 size: 13 residues. Germline V gene data show CDR1 as SNHLY and CDR2 as FYNNEI. The CDR3, as DNA: TGTGCCAGCAGTCAGACTCTTATCCCTGAAGCTTTCTTT. Its protein product is CASSQTLIPEAFF.

V and J are TRBV15 and TRBJ2-7; possibly TRBD1 for D (5 bases). Between the trimmed V and J ends, which lost 1 base and 7 bases, there was a span of 23 bases. The CDR3 is 17 residues long. CDR1 and CDR2 from the germline V gene are LNHNV and YYDKDF (reference sequence). The CDR3 sequence: CATSRVTPGPKRGEQYF. Here the CDR3 DNA reads TGTGCCACCAGCAGAGTAACCCCCGGCCCTAAAAGGGGTGAGCAGTACTTC.

This clone appeared once. The chain uses TRBV6-1 and TRBJ1-3; 7 bases match TRBD1. Germline CDR1 is MNHNS and CDR2 is SASEGT. The CDR3 covers 16 residues. The V segment lost 0 bases and the J segment 3 bases; nucleotides outside the gene matches: 5. CDR3 DNA sequence: TGTGCCAGCAGTGAAGCTAGGACAGGTCATGGAAACACCATATATTTT. This sequence encodes CASSEARTGHGNTIYF.

There are a few counts of this clone. The chain carries TRBV9 and TRBJ1-6; 8 nucleotides match TRBD1. Germline V gene lookup returns CDR1 SGDLS and CDR2 YYNGEE. This CDR3 has 16 amino acids. J was trimmed by 7 bases and V by 3 bases; bases with no gene match: 9. CDR3: CASSDDRGLPNSPLHF. The CDR3 bases are TGTGCCAGCAGCGACGACAGGGGCCTACCCAATTCACCCCTCCACTTT.

V is TRBV28 and J is TRBJ1-2; 8 bases match TRBD1. The CDR3 runs 13 residues. From germline, CDR1 is MDHEN and CDR2 SYDVKM. V gave up 5 bases and J gave up 6 bases; unmatched junction bases: 5. The CDR3 loop reads CASSQWTGNGYTF. In DNA form, the CDR3 reads TGTGCCAGCAGTCAATGGACAGGGAATGGCTACACCTTC.

J is TRBJ2-7 and V is TRBV5-6; TRBD1 might be the D (6 bases). Trimming took off 1 base at V and 4 bases at J, with 12 bases between the two ends. The germline V gene has CDR1 SGHDT and CDR2 YYEEEE. CDR3 length: 14 residues. The CDR3 nucleotides are TGTGCCAGCAGCTTGCTCAGGGGCGGGTACGAGCAGTACTTC. Its protein product is CASSLLRGGYEQYF. Supplemented by reference TRBV5-6 and TRBJ2-7, the full variable domain reads DAGVTQSPTHLIKTRGQQVTLRCSPKSGHDTVSWYQQALGQGPQFIFQYYEEEERQRGNFPDRFSGHQFPNYSSELNVNALLLGDSALYLCASSLLRGGYEQYFGPGTRLTVT.

The chain combines TRBV29-1 with TRBJ1-2, with D possibly TRBD1 on 6 matching bases. Trimming shortened V by 5 bases and J by 6 bases, and 13 bases separated the two germline ends. Germline V lookup: CDR1 SQVTM, CDR2 ANQGSEA. This CDR3 has 12 residues. CDR3 sequence reads: CSVPVRGHGYTF. As DNA, the CDR3 is TGCAGCGTTCCCGTCAGGGGCCATGGCTACACCTTC.

CDR3: CASSLFPGNGYTF. Here the CDR3 DNA reads TGTGCCAGCAGCTTATTCCCAGGGAATGGCTACACCTTC. This chain joins TRBV7-9 and TRBJ1-2; TRBD1 might be the D (5 bases). The germline V gene encodes CDR1 SEHNR and CDR2 FQNEAQ (reference sequence). The V and J ends lost 2 bases and 6 bases respectively, with 10 bases between them. The CDR3 contains 13 residues.

The V gene is TRBV28, the J gene TRBJ2-7; 9 bases agree with TRBD1. This CDR3 region has 19 residues. Germline CDR1 is MDHEN and CDR2 is SYDVKM. J lost 4 bases, V lost 2 bases, and 18 bases had no gene match. The CDR3 DNA follows: TGTGCCAGCAGTTTACCCCTTCGGGACAGGGTCCTCATTACTTACGAGCAGTACTTC. Protein: CASSLPLRDRVLITYEQYF.

This clone was seen once. The chain has TRBV3-1 (or the pseudogene TRBV3-2) and TRBJ2-3, with D possibly being TRBD2 (7 bases). The germline gives CDR1 LGHDT, CDR2 YNNKEL (reference sequence). The CDR3 is 16 residues long. Trimming pared 1 base from V and 0 bases from J, leaving 11 bases between. The CDR3 nucleotides read TGTGCCAGCAGCCAAGGGCGGGGGCGGAGCACAGATACGCAGTATTTT. This translates into CASSQGRGRSTDTQYF.

The chain combines TRBV19 with TRBJ1-1; tentative D call: TRBD1 (5 bases). The CDR3 runs 13 residues. The germline V gene has CDR1 LNHDA and CDR2 SQIVND (reference sequence). V shed 3 bases and J shed 6 bases, with 11 bases lying between them. This CDR3 reads CASSIRGVAEAFF. DNA of the CDR3: TGTGCCAGTAGTATTCGGGGGGTGGCTGAAGCTTTCTTT.

The rearrangement links TRBV7-9 to TRBJ2-3; D is perhaps TRBD2 (6 bases). The V gene lost 4 bases and the J gene lost 4 bases, with 9 bases spanning the gap. Germline-derived CDR1 and CDR2 are SEHNR and FQNEAQ (reference sequence). The CDR3 covers 13 residues. The CDR3 sequence: CASSSGGSDTQYF. In DNA, the CDR3 is TGTGCCAGCAGCTCCGGGGGTTCAGATACGCAGTATTTT.

This chain joins TRBV5-4 and TRBJ2-5; 9 bases map to TRBD2. V dropped 2 bases and J dropped 5; count of bases not matched to a gene: 7. This CDR3 region has 15 residues. Germline-derived CDR1 and CDR2 are SGHNT and YYREEE (reference sequence). DNA of the CDR3: TGTGCCAGCAGCTTCGGCGGGAGGGCCCAGGAGACCCAGTACTTC. Encoded protein: CASSFGGRAQETQYF.

This clone was detected only a few times. Other nucleotide sequences in the sample specify the same CDR3. V is TRBV12-3 or TRBV12-4 and J is TRBJ1-5; D possibly corresponds to TRBD1 (6 bases). V gave up 5 bases and J gave up 6 bases, with 11 bases separating them. This CDR3 has 13 residues. The CDR3 nucleotides are TGTGCCAGCAGTCCAGGGGAGGGTCAGCCCCAGCATTTT. Protein: CASSPGEGQPQHF.

Only one count was recorded for this clone. CDR3 DNA: TGTGCCAGCAGCCAAGAGCCGGGACTCTCCATGGCGGCTTTCTTT. Translation gives CASSQEPGLSMAAFF. The V call is TRBV4-2, the J call TRBJ1-1; D perhaps matches TRBD1 (5 bases). V was trimmed by 0 bases and J by 11 bases, leaving 19 bases between them. CDR3 length equals 15 residues. CDR1 is LGHNA, CDR2 YNFKEQ, per germline.

The V and J genes are TRBV27 and TRBJ2-7; weak D call: TRBD1 (6 bases). The germline V gene has CDR1 MNHEY and CDR2 SMNVEV (reference sequence). The CDR3 length is 15 residues. Between the trimmed V and J ends, which lost 2 bases and 3 bases, there was a span of 14 bases. The CDR3 DNA reads as TGTGCCAGCAGTTTAAAGACAGGTGCCTTCTACGAGCAGTACTTC. This encodes CASSLKTGAFYEQYF.